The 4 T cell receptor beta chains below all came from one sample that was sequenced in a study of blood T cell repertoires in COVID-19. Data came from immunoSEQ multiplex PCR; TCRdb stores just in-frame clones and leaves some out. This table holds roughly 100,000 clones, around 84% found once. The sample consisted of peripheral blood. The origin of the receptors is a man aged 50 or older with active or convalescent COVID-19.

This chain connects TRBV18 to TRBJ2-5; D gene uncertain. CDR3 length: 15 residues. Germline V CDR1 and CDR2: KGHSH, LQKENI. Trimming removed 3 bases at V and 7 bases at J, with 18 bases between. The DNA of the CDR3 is TGTGCCAGCTCACCTACACAAGCCCCGACGGGGACCCAGTACTTC. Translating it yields CASSPTQAPTGTQYF. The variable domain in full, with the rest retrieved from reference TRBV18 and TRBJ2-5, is NAGVMQNPRHLVRRRGQEARLRCSPMKGHSHVYWYRQLPEEGLKFMVYLQKENIIDESGMPKERFSAEFPKEGPSILRIQQVVRGDSAAYFCASSPTQAPTGTQYFGPGTRLLVL.

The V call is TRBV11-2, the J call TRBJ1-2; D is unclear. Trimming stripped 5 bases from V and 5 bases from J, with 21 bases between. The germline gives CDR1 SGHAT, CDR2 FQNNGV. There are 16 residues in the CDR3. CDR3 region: CASSRTNQESLYGYTF. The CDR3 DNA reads TGTGCCAGCAGCCGTACCAATCAGGAATCCCTTTATGGCTACACCTTC.

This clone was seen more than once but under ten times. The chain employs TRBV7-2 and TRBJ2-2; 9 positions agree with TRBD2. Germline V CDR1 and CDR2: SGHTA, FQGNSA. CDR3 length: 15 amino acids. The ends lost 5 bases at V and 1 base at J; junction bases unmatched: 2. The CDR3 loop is CASSHSGGNTGELFF. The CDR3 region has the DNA TGTGCCAGCAGCCATAGCGGGGGGAACACCGGGGAGCTGTTTTTT.

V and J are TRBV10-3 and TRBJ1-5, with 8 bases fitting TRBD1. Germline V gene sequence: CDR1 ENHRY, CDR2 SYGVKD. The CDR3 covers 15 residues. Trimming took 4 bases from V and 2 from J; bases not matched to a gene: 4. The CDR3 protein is CAISGGQAGNQPQHF. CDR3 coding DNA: TGTGCCATCAGTGGGGGACAGGCTGGCAATCAGCCCCAGCATTTT.